This record concerns one T cell receptor (beta chain) sequence. Its target is unknown. The data derive from a study of T cells in Graves' hyperthyroidism and ophthalmopathy. Orbital computed tomography, thyroid ultrasound, serum thyroxine and TRAb, and clinical symptoms together informed the diagnoses. RNA transcripts provided the source from which TCR beta CDR3 regions were amplified. First-round RT-PCR targeting the TCR CDR3 was performed with the HTBI primer set. One entry per CDR3 protein results from TCRdb running MiXCR on the multiplex PCR reads. The sample lists 490,000 or so distinct CDR3 sequences; 20% were seen once. Germline CDR1 is LNHDA and CDR2 is SQIVND (reference sequence). V was trimmed by 9 bases and J by 0 bases, leaving 14 bases between them. The CDR3 consists of 15 residues. Findings and limits, study-wide: Ophthalmopathy stood apart from stable hyperthyroidism in a 13 V-J model.

This chain joins TRBV19 and TRBJ2-2; D unclear. Sample: blood. The receptor was derived from a man between 35 and 55 years old with Graves' ophthalmopathy. The CDR3 loop is CASTPTSTNTGELFF. The CDR3, as DNA: TGTGCCAGCACTCCGACCAGTACGAACACCGGGGAGCTGTTTTTT.